The present T cell receptor (beta chain) was sequenced within a study of blood T cell repertoires in COVID-19. The overall study: The study drew acute and convalescent COVID-19 samples from the United States, Italy and Spain. The cDNA or gDNA used as material had been derived from T cells, B-cell-depleted T cells, or PBMCs.

Germline CDR1 MGHRA, CDR2 YSYEKL. Trimming took off 2 bases at V and 5 bases at J, with 19 bases between the two ends. The length of the CDR3 is 16 residues. This clone was seen just once. Assay used: immunoSEQ multiplex PCR; TCRdb lists only in-frame clones, some missing. Among roughly 41,000 clones, roughly 90% were seen once, and the ten largest hold 12%. This receptor was obtained from a man aged 55 to 70 with active COVID-19. The sequenced material came from peripheral blood. This chain connects TRBV4-1 to TRBJ2-7, with a possible D match to TRBD2 (6 bases). The DNA of the CDR3 is TGCGCCAGCAGCCAACAGGAGGGGCTGGTATCGGACGAGCAGTACTTC. Amino acids: CASSQQEGLVSDEQYF.